The 32 T cell receptor beta chains in this list originate from one sample, sequenced in a study of cytomegalovirus exposure and HLA in healthy donors (dated by TCRdb to 2015 to 2018). Receptor libraries were prepared by the immunoSEQ multiplex PCR assay. A mixture of 60 forward primers for TCR Vbeta segments and 13 reverse primers for TCR Jbeta segments was used in the multiplex PCR. The table was pulled from immuneACCESS by TCRdb, which kept in-frame rearrangements only. Such tables lose some clones; where checked, under half of the loss comes from unresolved V genes, and the rest has no known cause. Counted in this sample were 150,000 to 200,000 clones; roughly 85% of them appeared once. The ten largest clones take up about 10% of the sample. Input material: PBMCs. These receptors all come from a man aged 18-30 years in good health and CMV-seropositive.

This chain uses TRBV19 with TRBJ2-1, with 9 bases aligning to TRBD1. The CDR3 sequence is 15 residues long. Losses at the gene ends were 5 bases for V and 4 bases for J; bases not matched to a gene: 6. Germline assignment: CDR1 LNHDA and CDR2 SQIVND (reference sequence). As DNA, the CDR3 is TGTGCCAGTAGTCGGACAGGGGACCCTTACAATGAGCAGTTCTTC. Translating it yields CASSRTGDPYNEQFF. The complete variable domain, with remaining parts taken from reference TRBV19 and TRBJ2-1, reads DGGITQSPKYLFRKEGQNVTLSCEQNLNHDAMYWYRQDPGQGLRLIYYSQIVNDFQKGDIAEGYSVSREKKESFPLTVTSAQKNPTAFYLCASSRTGDPYNEQFFGPGTRLTVL.

The chain joins TRBV2 to TRBJ1-3; D perhaps matches TRBD1 (5 bases). The CDR3 consists of 14 residues. The germline V gene has CDR1 SNHLY and CDR2 FYNNEI. The V end was cut by 2 bases, the J end by 4 bases, with 9 bases between. The CDR3 is CASSESGPGNTIYF. As DNA, the CDR3 is TGTGCCAGCAGTGAATCAGGGCCGGGAAACACCATATATTTT.

This clone has just a few counts. In DNA form, the CDR3 reads TGTGCCAGCCCGGGCGACAGACAAGAAAAACTGTTTTTT. Translated, it gives CASPGDRQEKLFF. The gene calls are TRBV7-9 and TRBJ1-4; D perhaps matches TRBD1 (5 bases). Germline V gene sequence: CDR1 SEHNR, CDR2 FQNEAQ (reference sequence). CDR3 size: 13 residues. Trimming took off 8 bases at V and 8 bases at J, with 15 bases between the two ends.

The chain combines TRBV27 with TRBJ1-1, with D unresolved. This CDR3 is built from 13 residues. Germline values: CDR1 MNHEY, CDR2 SMNVEV (reference sequence). Trimming stripped 6 bases from V and 0 bases from J, with 8 bases between. Here the CDR3 DNA reads TGTGCCAGCAGAGGCGGGGTGAACACTGAAGCTTTCTTT. Its protein product is CASRGGVNTEAFF.

V is TRBV4-1 and J is TRBJ2-2; TRBD2 matches 14 bases. This CDR3 contains 19 residues. The V segment lost 4 bases and the J segment 4 bases; nucleotides outside the gene matches: 11. The V gene's germline CDR1 is MGHRA and CDR2 YSYEKL. The CDR3 reads CASSRVSTSGGARTGELFF. The CDR3 coding sequence is TGCGCCAGCAGCCGAGTTTCGACTAGCGGGGGGGCACGCACCGGGGAGCTGTTTTTT.

The CDR3 nucleotides read TGCGCCAGCAGCAAAGCCACGACAGGGCCAAACTATGGCTACACCTTC. Translated, it gives CASSKATTGPNYGYTF. The chain employs TRBV4-1 and TRBJ1-2; the match to TRBD1 covers 7 bases. The germline gives CDR1 MGHRA, CDR2 YSYEKL. The J segment lost 2 bases and the V segment lost 5 bases, leaving 11 bases of the junction unmatched. The CDR3 has 16 residues.

V usage is TRBV6-1 and J usage is TRBJ2-1; D is possibly TRBD2 (6 bases). The V and J ends lost 2 bases and 7 bases respectively, with 15 bases between them. Germline assignment: CDR1 MNHNS and CDR2 SASEGT. The CDR3 is 15 amino acids. The CDR3 sequence: CASSESWAGYNEQFF. The CDR3, as DNA: TGTGCCAGCAGTGAAAGTTGGGCGGGATATAATGAGCAGTTCTTC.

The CDR3 reads CASSLVLGPYEQYF. In DNA form, the CDR3 reads TGCGCCAGCAGCTTGGTTCTAGGTCCCTACGAGCAGTACTTC. The chain uses TRBV5-1 and TRBJ2-7; D is unresolved. From germline, CDR1 is SGHRS and CDR2 YFSETQ. Trimming took 0 bases from V and 2 from J, leaving 9 bases between them. CDR3 length: 14 residues.

This chain links TRBV10-1 with TRBJ2-1, with TRBD2 matching 8 bases. Trimming removed 7 bases from V and 6 bases from J; junction bases left unmatched: 11. The CDR3 consists of 15 residues. Germline CDR1 is WNHNN and CDR2 is SYGVQD (reference sequence). As DNA, the CDR3 is TGCGCCAGCATCCCTGAGGGACTAGGAGGCAATGAGCAGTTCTTC. It specifies CASIPEGLGGNEQFF.

This chain's CDR3 is CASISTGGTGELFF. CDR3 in DNA: TGTGCCAGTATCTCGACAGGCGGCACCGGGGAGCTGTTTTTT. The chain carries TRBV19 and TRBJ2-2; perhaps TRBD1 as D (6 bases). Trimming removed 7 bases from V and 4 bases from J, with 13 bases in between. CDR1 is LNHDA, CDR2 SQIVND, per germline (reference sequence). The CDR3 runs 14 residues.

This clone was seen once. The gene calls are TRBV5-1 and TRBJ2-2, with TRBD1 identical over 7 bases. The CDR3 extends over 17 amino acids. The trim removed 4 bases at V and 2 bases at J, leaving 11 bases unmatched. Germline V gene data show CDR1 as SGHRS and CDR2 as YFSETQ. The CDR3 is CASSNIRTGSNTGELFF. The CDR3 bases are TGCGCCAGCAGCAATATCCGGACAGGTTCAAACACCGGGGAGCTGTTTTTT.

In nucleotides, the CDR3 is TGTGCCAGCAGCTCCGCGGGGGGCCGGAACACCGGGGAGCTGTTTTTT. Protein sequence: CASSSAGGRNTGELFF. The chain combines TRBV7-2 with TRBJ2-2, with 8 bases that match TRBD2. V lost 4 bases to trimming and J lost 1 base; unmatched junction nucleotides: 5. Germline loops: CDR1 SGHTA, CDR2 FQGNSA. The CDR3 is made up of 16 amino acids.

The chain is built from TRBV27 and TRBJ1-2; D is possibly TRBD1 (6 bases). Germline V gene data show CDR1 as MNHEY and CDR2 as SMNVEV (reference sequence). This CDR3 spans 13 amino acids. Trimming shortened V by 3 bases and J by 7 bases, and 12 bases separated the two germline ends. As DNA, the CDR3 is TGTGCCAGCAGTTTGACAGGCGCTTCTGGCTACACCTTC. It is translated as CASSLTGASGYTF.

The chain employs TRBV2 and TRBJ2-5; a weak D match, TRBD1 (5 bases). Germline V gives CDR1 SNHLY, CDR2 FYNNEI. CDR3 length: 14 amino acids. The ends were cut back, 3 bases at V and 5 bases at J, with 13 bases in the middle. The CDR3 DNA reads TGTGCCAGCAGTGAGGAGCAGGGCTGGGAGACCCAGTACTTC. This encodes CASSEEQGWETQYF.

The gene calls are TRBV7-6 and TRBJ2-5, with 8 bases matching TRBD2. Germline CDR1 reads SGHVS; CDR2 reads FNYEAQ. The CDR3 loop spans 16 amino acids. With V trimmed by 1 base and J by 4 bases, 8 bases remained unmatched. CDR3: CASSLGFGGALETQYF. In nucleotides, the CDR3 is TGTGCCAGCAGCTTAGGATTCGGGGGGGCTTTAGAGACCCAGTACTTC. Drawing the rest from reference TRBV7-6 and TRBJ2-5, the complete variable domain is GAGVSQSPRYKVTKRGQDVALRCDPISGHVSLYWYRQALGQGPEFLTYFNYEAQQDKSGLPNDRFSAERPEGSISTLTIQRTEQRDSAMYRCASSLGFGGALETQYFGPGTRLLVL.

This sequence joins TRBV5-4 and TRBJ1-2, with TRBD1 identical over 8 bases. Per the germline V gene, CDR1 is SGHNT and CDR2 is YYREEE (reference sequence). V was pared by 4 bases and J by 5 bases, with 13 bases of the junction left unmatched. The CDR3 runs 16 residues. The CDR3 DNA is TGTGCCAGCAGCCCTTACCGGGACAGGAAAAATTATGGCTACACCTTC. Amino acid sequence: CASSPYRDRKNYGYTF.

The CDR3 loop is CAWSLGVTSRQETQYF. DNA for the CDR3: TGTGCCTGGAGTCTCGGGGTGACAAGTCGTCAAGAGACCCAGTACTTC. The J gene is TRBJ2-5, the V gene TRBV30; the D gene is possibly TRBD2 (5 bases). The germline CDR1 and CDR2 sequences are GTSNPN and SVGIG (reference sequence). V lost 2 bases to trimming and J lost 2 bases, with 18 bases between them. The CDR3 consists of 16 residues.

This sequence joins TRBV7-2 and TRBJ2-5, with 8 nucleotides matching TRBD1. The CDR3 sequence is 14 residues long. V was pared by 4 bases and J by 6 bases, with 7 bases of the junction left unmatched. Germline assignment: CDR1 SGHTA and CDR2 FQGNSA. The CDR3 sequence: CASSSDRALKTQYF. The CDR3 DNA follows: TGTGCCAGCAGCTCGGACAGGGCGCTGAAGACCCAGTACTTC.

The chain has TRBV4-2 and TRBJ2-5, with 8 bases identical to TRBD2. This CDR3 has 13 residues. Trimming took 5 bases from V and 3 from J; bases not matched to a gene: 2. Germline V gives CDR1 LGHNA, CDR2 YNFKEQ. The DNA for the CDR3 is TGTGCCAGCAGCTTGACTAGCGAAGAGACCCAGTACTTC. The encoded protein is CASSLTSEETQYF.

V and J are TRBV19 and TRBJ2-5; D not resolved. Trimming stripped 6 bases from V and 5 bases from J, with 13 bases between. CDR3 length equals 13 residues. The germline V gene has CDR1 LNHDA and CDR2 SQIVND (reference sequence). CDR3 region: CASRTHHGETQYF. The CDR3 DNA follows: TGTGCCAGTAGAACACACCACGGGGAGACCCAGTACTTC.

The chain carries TRBV10-2 and TRBJ1-4; D ambiguous. Germline CDR1 WSHSY, CDR2 SAAADI. Trimming removed 11 bases from V and 4 bases from J, with 8 bases in between. The CDR3 sequence is 11 residues long. The CDR3 reads CAVGSNEKLFF. As DNA, the CDR3 is TGCGCCGTCGGGAGTAATGAAAAACTGTTTTTT.

J is TRBJ2-5 and V is TRBV29-1; TRBD1 is a possible D gene (6 bases). The J call is uncertain, as TRBJ2-7 better fits the DNA end. Germline loops: CDR1 SQVTM, CDR2 ANQGSEA. The CDR3 contains 12 residues. CDR3 bases: TGCAGCGTTGGGGGGCCAACCGCCGAGCAGTACTTC. Its protein is CSVGGPTAEQYF.

The chain couples TRBV20-1 to TRBJ2-1, with D maybe TRBD1 (5 bases). With 4 bases removed from V and 15 bases from J, the gap between germline ends came to 16 bases. The CDR3 consists of 11 residues. Looked up from germline, CDR1 is DFQATT and CDR2 is SNEGSKA (reference sequence). The CDR3 reads CSANPGLGRFF. CDR3 nucleotides: TGCAGTGCTAATCCGGGCCTGGGGCGGTTCTTC.

The rearrangement links TRBV7-3 to TRBJ2-3, with D possibly matching TRBD1 (6 bases). Trimming removed 6 bases from V and 3 bases from J, with 13 bases in between. Looked up from germline, CDR1 is SGHTA and CDR2 is FQGTGA. The CDR3 is made up of 14 amino acids. CDR3 loop: CASSFTGPTDTQYF. Written as DNA, the CDR3 is TGTGCCAGCAGTTTTACAGGGCCGACAGATACGCAGTATTTT.

The genes are TRBV28 and TRBJ2-5, with TRBD1 matching over 9 bases. The CDR3 is 13 residues long. Germline trimming cut 5 bases from V and 5 bases from J; bases unmatched to any gene: 3. Germline V lookup: CDR1 MDHEN, CDR2 SYDVKM. The CDR3 DNA reads TGTGCCAGCAGTCGTGACAGGGGGGAGACCCAGTACTTC. Protein: CASSRDRGETQYF.

The rearrangement links TRBV19 to TRBJ2-2, with a weak D call TRBD1 (5 bases). Between the trimmed V and J ends, which lost 7 bases and 6 bases, there was a span of 18 bases. The CDR3 sequence is 15 residues long. Per germline, CDR1 LNHDA and CDR2 SQIVND (reference sequence). CDR3 in DNA: TGTGCCAGTAATAAGCAGGGTATCGTGTCCGGGGAGCTGTTTTTT. Amino acid sequence: CASNKQGIVSGELFF. The full variable domain, in which reference TRBV19 and TRBJ2-2 provide the parts outside the CDR3, is DGGITQSPKYLFRKEGQNVTLSCEQNLNHDAMYWYRQDPGQGLRLIYYSQIVNDFQKGDIAEGYSVSREKKESFPLTVTSAQKNPTAFYLCASNKQGIVSGELFFGEGSRLTVL.

This clone showed up just a few times. This sequence joins TRBV4-1 and TRBJ2-1; possibly TRBD1 for D (7 bases). The CDR3 length is 13 residues. V lost 3 bases and J 9 bases, leaving 12 bases between the germline ends. Germline V gene sequence: CDR1 MGHRA, CDR2 YSYEKL. The CDR3 coding sequence is TGCGCCAGCAGCCACCCAGGGGGGTTTGAGCAGTTCTTC. Translated, it gives CASSHPGGFEQFF.

This clone was detected only a few times. This chain connects TRBV7-3 to TRBJ2-1; the match to TRBD1 covers 8 bases. CDR1 SGHTA and CDR2 FQGTGA come from the germline V gene. The CDR3 loop spans 15 amino acids. Germline trimming cut 5 bases from V and 6 bases from J; bases unmatched to any gene: 9. CDR3 DNA sequence: TGTGCCAGCAGCCCCGGGCAGGGGGCGCCCAATGAGCAGTTCTTC. Its protein is CASSPGQGAPNEQFF.

V is TRBV9 and J is TRBJ2-7, with D uncertain. Germline V gene sequence: CDR1 SGDLS, CDR2 YYNGEE. Trimming removed 3 bases at V and 2 bases at J, with 12 bases between. This CDR3 is built from 14 residues. The CDR3 loop reads CASSAFKNTYEQYF. As DNA, the CDR3 is TGTGCCAGCAGCGCTTTTAAAAACACCTACGAGCAGTACTTC.

V usage is TRBV4-2 and J usage is TRBJ2-5; TRBD2 aligns across 8 bases. V lost 3 bases and J lost 5; bases outside the gene matches: 5. The CDR3 consists of 14 residues. The germline gives CDR1 LGHNA, CDR2 YNFKEQ. The CDR3 sequence is CASSHGLAGETQYF. The CDR3 DNA follows: TGTGCCAGCAGCCACGGACTAGCTGGGGAGACCCAGTACTTC.

This clone was counted many times. The chain joins TRBV10-1 to TRBJ1-2; 11 bases are shared with TRBD1. With 6 bases clipped from V and 8 bases from J, the junction kept 5 bases outside the gene matches. This CDR3 spans 13 amino acids. CDR1 is WNHNN and CDR2 is SYGVQD in the germline V gene (reference sequence). The CDR3 loop is CASRDRGQGGYTF. Here the CDR3 DNA reads TGCGCCAGCAGGGACAGGGGGCAAGGCGGCTACACCTTC.

The chain is built from TRBV27 and TRBJ1-1; D may be TRBD1 (5 bases). The germline V and J ends were trimmed by 9 bases and 3 bases, with 8 bases remaining between them. The CDR3 loop spans 11 amino acids. From germline, CDR1 is MNHEY and CDR2 SMNVEV (reference sequence). The CDR3 here is CASQGYTEAFF. The CDR3 DNA is TGTGCCAGTCAGGGTTACACTGAAGCTTTCTTT.